The T cell receptor beta chain described here comes from a study of blood T cell repertoires in COVID-19. Across the study: Acute and convalescent COVID-19 specimens originated in the United States, Italy and Spain.

Germline-derived CDR1 and CDR2 are SNHLY and FYNNEI. CDR3 length: 15 residues. Trimming took off 1 base at V and 8 bases at J, with 15 bases between the two ends. Clinical history reported by participants formed the basis on which cohorts were assigned. A COVID-19 case was met by exposed participants within 2 weeks before study entry. Original analysis: Reference gene primer amplification in the assay estimated nucleated cell counts. Profiled with immunoSEQ multiplex PCR; TCRdb holds only in-frame clones, not every one. The V and J calls and the clone size are those of that table, but D and trimming were determined from the DNA. The sample lists over 350,000 clones; approximately 90% were seen once.

The specimen sequenced was PBMCs or T cells enriched from blood (not recorded which). The sequence came from a middle-aged woman who had been exposed to COVID-19. V usage is TRBV2 and J usage is TRBJ1-5; D gene unclear. The CDR3 coding sequence is TGTGCCAGCAGTGAAGGAGGTGGGGAGGGCAAGCCCCAGCATTTT. Its translation: CASSEGGGEGKPQHF. Together with reference TRBV2 and TRBJ1-5, the CDR3 gives the full variable domain: EPEVTQTPSHQVTQMGQEVILRCVPISNHLYFYWYRQILGQKVEFLVSFYNNEISEKSEIFDDQFSVERPDGSNFTLKIRSTKLEDSAMYFCASSEGGGEGKPQHFGDGTRLSIL.